The text below deals with one T cell receptor (beta chain). The entry originates in a study of blood T cell repertoires in COVID-19. The assay was immunoSEQ multiplex PCR, and TCRdb's table has in-frame clones only and misses some. The table has under 350,000 clones, about nine tenths seen once. Individuals aged 18 to 89 years were recruited from around 22 US areas. Participant-given clinical history determined each cohort assignment. The origin of this receptor is a man in his 60s who had recovered from COVID-19. Sequencing was done on a sample of PBMCs or T cells enriched from blood (not recorded which).

The DNA for the CDR3 is TGTGCCAGCAGCCAAGAGGGCAGGGACACCGGGGAGCTGTTTTTT. This codes for CASSQEGRDTGELFF. The V and J genes are TRBV4-2 and TRBJ2-2; D perhaps matches TRBD1 (5 bases). This CDR3 has 15 residues. V was trimmed by 0 bases and J by 3 bases, leaving 8 bases between them. Germline CDR1 LGHNA, CDR2 YNFKEQ.